This T cell receptor (beta chain) was found in a study of post-analysis software for immune sequencing data. The study's findings and limits: About five TRBV segments were more frequent in patients than controls; TRBV5-6, TRBV5-1 and TRBV20-1 belonged to this group.

V lost 2 bases, J lost 2 bases, and 16 bases lay in between. This CDR3 spans 18 amino acids. Germline lookup yields CDR1 LGHDT and CDR2 YNNKEL (reference sequence). Presence of unique molecular identifiers characterized the TCR beta cDNA libraries. TCRdb re-called the PCR reads through MiXCR, storing one row per CDR3 protein. Of roughly 410,000 distinct CDR3 sequences listed, around 37% were seen once; the top ten hold 13%. On this clonotype: Antigen specificity is unknown.

This chain uses TRBV3-1 with TRBJ2-6, with no clear D. This receptor was obtained from a girl aged 10 to 17 with multiple sclerosis. The sequenced sample was blood. Here the CDR3 reads CASSQPSLDSPGANVLTF. CDR3 DNA: TGTGCCAGCAGCCAACCCTCCCTCGACTCTCCTGGGGCCAACGTCCTGACTTTC. The full variable domain, its missing parts supplied by reference TRBV3-1 and TRBJ2-6, is DTAVSQTPKYLVTQMGNDKSIKCEQNLGHDTMYWYKQDSKKFLKIMFSYNNKELIINETVPNRFSPKSPDKAHLNLHINSLELGDSAVYFCASSQPSLDSPGANVLTFGAGSRLTVL.